This TCR beta chain originates from a study of CD8+ T cells in alopecia areata. Trimming took 2 bases from V and 4 from J; bases not matched to a gene: 2. This CDR3 spans 14 amino acids. Germline V gene data show CDR1 as LNHDA and CDR2 as SQIVND (reference sequence). Treatment indicated: oral pan-JAK inhibitor, 5-10 mg twice daily. Both peripheral blood and punch biopsies of lesional scalp skin were obtained from patients who had alopecia areata. It was cDNA, reverse transcribed from extracted RNA, that served as the sequencing template. The assay was immunoSEQ multiplex PCR, and TCRdb's table has in-frame clones only and misses some. The table records about 110,000 clones, 50% to 75% of them present only once. Overall study findings and caveats: Scalp clonality and expanded CD8+ clones among the top 100 fell significantly with tofacitinib.

Concerning this clone: Antigen unknown. In the same sample, other DNA sequences code for this CDR3.

The chain links TRBV19 to TRBJ1-5, with TRBD1 identical over 7 bases. This sample comprised CD8+ T cells sorted from blood, obtained at week 24, from a patient treated with tofacitinib. This clonotype originated in a human donor with alopecia areata. The DNA of the CDR3 is TGTGCCAGTAGTATAAGGGACAGTAATCAGCCCCAGCATTTT. Translation: CASSIRDSNQPQHF.